This T cell receptor beta chain is drawn from a study of OX40 agonist ivuxolimab in advanced cancers. Overall study findings and caveats: Both blood CD4+ and CD8+ T cells showed clonal growth by week 6 at 0.1 to 3.0 mg/kg. A proportion of nonresponders additionally exhibited low normalized T-cell clonal expansion.

Assay used: immunoSEQ multiplex PCR; TCRdb lists only in-frame clones, some missing. The data show approximately 130,000 clones, with approximately 90% seen just once and around 0.99% held by the top ten. The CDR3 totals 15 residues. Per the germline V gene, CDR1 is MNHEY and CDR2 is SVGAGI. The germline V and J ends were trimmed by 4 bases and 0 bases, with 12 bases remaining between them. Blood sampling was done at baseline, cycle 4 day 1, and cycle 7 day 1. A note on this clone: Its antigen remains unknown.

The sequence was collected from an adult with an advanced solid tumor such as melanoma, head and neck, liver or kidney cancer. Specimen: CD4+ or CD8+ T cells sorted from blood, collected in a trial of the OX40 agonist ivuxolimab. This chain joins TRBV6-5 and TRBJ1-1; D may be TRBD1 (5 bases). CDR3 nucleotide sequence: TGTGCCAGCAGTTTGTCAGGGTTGATGAACACTGAAGCTTTCTTT. Translated, it gives CASSLSGLMNTEAFF.